This TCR beta chain was observed in a study of cytomegalovirus exposure and HLA in healthy donors. Study-level information: About 79 million unique TCRs from HLA-typed donors were held in an early data release. The study's findings and limits: Certain indistinguishable V segments, among them TRBV6-2 and TRBV6-3, were excluded. The study recorded around 160 TCR beta chains that were cytomegalovirus-associated.

Worth noting for this clone: Its antigen is undetermined.

The germline V gene encodes CDR1 SGHRS and CDR2 YFSETQ. The CDR3 runs to 13 residues. The V and J ends lost 7 bases and 1 base respectively, with 11 bases between them. Primers for the PCR totalled 60 Vbeta and 13 Jbeta. Data came from immunoSEQ multiplex PCR; TCRdb stores just in-frame clones and leaves some out. In the table there are more than 150,000 clones, roughly 87% of which are singletons. Each of the donors was a healthy bone marrow donor. The V and J genes are TRBV5-1 and TRBJ2-5; D is unresolved. The TCR comes from a girl in the first two years of life in good health and CMV-seronegative. The material sequenced was PBMCs. The CDR3 is CASGNYFQETQYF. DNA of the CDR3: TGCGCCAGCGGCAACTATTTCCAAGAGACCCAGTACTTC.